Reported below is one TCR beta chain. What it binds is unknown. This sample is drawn from a study of T cells expressing NK-cell markers. Overall study: Seven donors tested HCMV-seropositive and one tested seronegative among the eight sequenced.

TCRdb re-called the 5' RACE reads, yielding one record per CDR3 amino acid sequence without DNA. The sample has about 150,000 distinct CDR3 sequences, and its top ten clones hold around 37%. The CDR3 sequence is 12 residues long. Germline assignment: CDR1 MNHEY and CDR2 SVGAGI. Study findings and constraints: Dominant NKG2C+ clonotypes accounted for roughly 1.0-7.0% of CD8+ T cells in about 6 donors. In several donors, these clonotypes also led the CD3+CD56-NKG2C+ fraction. Clones of NKG2C+ T cells that had expanded were of unclear HCMV specificity.

Sequenced material: blood T cells: a sorted CD56 or NKG2C T cell subset, CD4+ or CD8+ T cells, or bulk PBMC T cells (not recorded which). This sequence joins TRBV6-5 and TRBJ2-1. The TCR comes from a woman aged 45-65 years in good health. This CDR3 is CASWEVRNEQFF.